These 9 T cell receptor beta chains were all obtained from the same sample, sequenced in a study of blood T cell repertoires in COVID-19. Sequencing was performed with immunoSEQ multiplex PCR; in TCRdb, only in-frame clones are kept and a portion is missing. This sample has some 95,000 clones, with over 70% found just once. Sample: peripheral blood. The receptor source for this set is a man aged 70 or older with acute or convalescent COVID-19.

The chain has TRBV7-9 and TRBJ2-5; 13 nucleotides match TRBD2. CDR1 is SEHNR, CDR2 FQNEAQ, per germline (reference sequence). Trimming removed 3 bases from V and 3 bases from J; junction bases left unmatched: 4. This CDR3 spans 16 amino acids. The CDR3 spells CASSLGTSGTKETQYF. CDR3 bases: TGTGCCAGCAGCTTGGGGACTAGCGGGACTAAAGAGACCCAGTACTTC.

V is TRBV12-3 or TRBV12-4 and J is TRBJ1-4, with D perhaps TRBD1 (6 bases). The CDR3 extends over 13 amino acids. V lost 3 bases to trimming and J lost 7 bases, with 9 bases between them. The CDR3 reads CASSFNRAEKLFF. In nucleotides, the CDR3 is TGTGCCAGCAGTTTTAACAGGGCTGAAAAACTGTTTTTT.

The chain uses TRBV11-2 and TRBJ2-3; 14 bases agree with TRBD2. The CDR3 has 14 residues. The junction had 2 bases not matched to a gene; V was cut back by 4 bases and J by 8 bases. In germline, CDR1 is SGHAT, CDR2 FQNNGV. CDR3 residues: CASSSGLAGGTQYF. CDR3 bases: TGTGCCAGCAGCTCCGGACTAGCGGGAGGTACGCAGTATTTT.

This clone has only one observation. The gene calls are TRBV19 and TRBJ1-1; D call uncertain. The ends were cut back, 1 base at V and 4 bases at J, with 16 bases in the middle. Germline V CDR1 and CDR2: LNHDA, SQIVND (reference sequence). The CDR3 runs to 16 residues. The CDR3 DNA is TGTGCCAGTAGTATAGCGCTATCTAAAGGGAGCACTGAAGCTTTCTTT. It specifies CASSIALSKGSTEAFF.

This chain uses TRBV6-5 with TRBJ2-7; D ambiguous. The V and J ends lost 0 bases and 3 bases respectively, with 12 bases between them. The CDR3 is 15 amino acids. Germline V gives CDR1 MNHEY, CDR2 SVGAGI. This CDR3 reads CASSYSAASIYEQYF. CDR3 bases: TGTGCCAGCAGTTACTCGGCGGCCAGCATCTACGAGCAGTACTTC.

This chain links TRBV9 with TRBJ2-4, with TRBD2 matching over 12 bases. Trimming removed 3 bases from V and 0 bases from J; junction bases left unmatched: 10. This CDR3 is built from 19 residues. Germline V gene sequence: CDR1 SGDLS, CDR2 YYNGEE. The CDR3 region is CASSAGTSGLSLAKNIQYF. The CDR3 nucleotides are TGTGCCAGCAGCGCGGGGACTAGCGGGTTGTCTCTAGCCAAAAACATTCAGTACTTC.

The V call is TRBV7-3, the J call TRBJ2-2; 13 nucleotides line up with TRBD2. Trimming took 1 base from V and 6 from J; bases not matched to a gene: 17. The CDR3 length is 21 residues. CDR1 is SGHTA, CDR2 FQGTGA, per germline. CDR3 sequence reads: CASSLRASPGTSGEGAGELFF. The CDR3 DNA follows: TGTGCCAGCAGCTTAAGGGCTAGTCCCGGGACTAGCGGGGAAGGCGCCGGGGAGCTGTTTTTT.

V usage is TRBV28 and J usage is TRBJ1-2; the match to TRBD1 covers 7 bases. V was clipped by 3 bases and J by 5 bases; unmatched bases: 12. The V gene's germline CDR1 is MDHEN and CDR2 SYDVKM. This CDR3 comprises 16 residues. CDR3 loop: CASSFPRQRTGYGYTF. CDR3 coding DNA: TGTGCCAGCAGTTTTCCCCGCCAGAGGACAGGTTATGGCTACACCTTC.

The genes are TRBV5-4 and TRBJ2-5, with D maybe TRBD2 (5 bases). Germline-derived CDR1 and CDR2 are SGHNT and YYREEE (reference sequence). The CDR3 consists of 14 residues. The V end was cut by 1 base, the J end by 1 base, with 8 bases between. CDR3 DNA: TGTGCCAGCAGCTTGCCCCTAGCCCAAGAGACCCAGTACTTC. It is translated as CASSLPLAQETQYF. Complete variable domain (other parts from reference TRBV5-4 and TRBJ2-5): ETGVTQSPTHLIKTRGQQVTLRCSSQSGHNTVSWYQQALGQGPQFIFQYYREEENGRGNFPPRFSGLQFPNYSSELNVNALELDDSALYLCASSLPLAQETQYFGPGTRLLVL.